The following is a T cell receptor beta chain sequence with its context. Unmatched junction bases numbered 4, after V lost 0 bases and J lost 4 bases. Per germline, CDR1 MDHEN and CDR2 SYDVKM. The CDR3 has 15 amino acids. The data are from a study of T-cell reconstitution after alpha-beta-depleted transplantation in children. As it was prepared, the TCRbeta library received unique molecular identifiers. TCRdb processed the PCR reads anew with MiXCR; each CDR3 protein has one entry. The sample records about 690,000 distinct CDR3 sequences, roughly 17% being singletons. J is TRBJ1-1 and V is TRBV28; 8 bases are shared with TRBD1. The sequence came from a human donor who donated a stem cell graft to a child with acute myeloid leukemia. The specimen was PBMCs from the stem cell graft donor, collected from the stem cell graft. The CDR3 reads CASSLWSGGSTEAFF. The CDR3 region has the DNA TGTGCCAGCAGTTTATGGTCAGGGGGCAGCACTGAAGCTTTCTTT.